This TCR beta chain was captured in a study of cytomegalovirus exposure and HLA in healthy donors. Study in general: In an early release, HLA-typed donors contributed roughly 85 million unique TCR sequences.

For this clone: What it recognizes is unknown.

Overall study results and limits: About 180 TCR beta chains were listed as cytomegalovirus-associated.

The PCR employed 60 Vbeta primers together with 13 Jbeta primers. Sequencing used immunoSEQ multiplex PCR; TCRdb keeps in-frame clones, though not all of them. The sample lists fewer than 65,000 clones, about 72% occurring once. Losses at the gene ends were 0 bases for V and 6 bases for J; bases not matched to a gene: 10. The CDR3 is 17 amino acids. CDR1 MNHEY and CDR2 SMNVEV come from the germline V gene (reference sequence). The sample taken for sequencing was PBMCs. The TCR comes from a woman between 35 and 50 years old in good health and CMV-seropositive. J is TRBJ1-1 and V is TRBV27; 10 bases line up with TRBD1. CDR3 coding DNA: TGTGCCAGCAGTTTATCGGGCCCGGGACAGGGGAGCGCTGAAGCTTTCTTT. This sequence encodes CASSLSGPGQGSAEAFF.